This T cell receptor (beta chain) appears in the sequencing data of a study of neoadjuvant anti-PD-1 for oral cavity cancer. Repertoires were generated with immunoSEQ multiplex PCR, while TCRdb's copy carries only in-frame clones and drops some. The sample holds more than 7,000 clones, around 60% seen once. This CDR3 has 15 residues. In germline, CDR1 is MNHEY, CDR2 SMNVEV (reference sequence). The J segment lost 1 base and the V segment lost 5 bases, leaving 3 bases of the junction unmatched. Described time point: after neoadjuvant nivolumab, at surgical resection. The origin of this receptor is a person aged 40 to 85 with oral cavity squamous cell carcinoma. Here the sequenced sample was PBMCs, taken after nivolumab (anti-PD-1) treatment. The chain employs TRBV27 and TRBJ2-1; 9 bases are shared with TRBD2. CDR3 residues: CASSLAGRSYNEQFF. CDR3 in DNA: TGTGCCAGCAGTCTAGCGGGAAGGTCCTACAATGAGCAGTTCTTC.